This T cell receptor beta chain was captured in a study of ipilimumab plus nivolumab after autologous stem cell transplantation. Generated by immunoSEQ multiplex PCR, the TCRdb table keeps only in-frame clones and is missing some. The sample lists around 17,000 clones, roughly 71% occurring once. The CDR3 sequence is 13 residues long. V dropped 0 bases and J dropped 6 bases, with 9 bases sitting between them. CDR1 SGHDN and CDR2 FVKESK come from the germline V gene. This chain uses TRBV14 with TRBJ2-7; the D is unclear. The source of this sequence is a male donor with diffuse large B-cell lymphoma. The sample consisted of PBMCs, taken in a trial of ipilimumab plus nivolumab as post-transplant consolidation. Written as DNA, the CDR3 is TGTGCCAGCAGCCAAGATCTAAGCTTCGAGCAGTACTTC. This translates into CASSQDLSFEQYF.